This is a list of T cell receptor beta chains from one sample in a study of blood T cell repertoires in COVID-19. The repertoire was sequenced with immunoSEQ multiplex PCR; TCRdb's copy has only in-frame clones and lacks some. Seen here are 140,000 or so clones, about four fifths observed once, and the top ten hold approximately 8%. Sequences were obtained from peripheral blood. The source of these receptors is a human donor in a cohort sampled during active COVID-19. CDR3s include the opening cysteine and the closing phenylalanine or tryptophan. Each record gives: D gene, V gene, J gene, clone size, CDR3 DNA, CDR3 protein. A D gene is named only where the DNA matches it firmly. The size of a clone is reported for some rows only, either as once, few or many, or as a class for expanded clones.

D gene: TRBD2
V gene: TRBV5-1
J gene: TRBJ2-1
clone size: NA
CDR3 DNA: TGCGCCAGCAGCTTGGAAACGGGGGGTGGTGAGCAGTTCTTC
CDR3 protein: CASSLETGGGEQFF

D gene: NA
V gene: TRBV5-5
J gene: TRBJ2-7
clone size: once
CDR3 DNA: TGTGCCAGCAGCTTGGTCCCAAGTAGCTCCTACGAGCAGTACTTC
CDR3 protein: CASSLVPSSSYEQYF

D gene: NA
V gene: TRBV12-3/TRBV12-4
J gene: TRBJ2-5
clone size: NA
CDR3 DNA: TGTGCCAGCAACTCAGGGGCTACCGGGACCCAGTACTTC
CDR3 protein: CASNSGATGTQYF

D gene: TRBD2
V gene: TRBV10-1
J gene: TRBJ2-1
clone size: NA
CDR3 DNA: TGCGCCAGCAGTGTCCGGGGGGGAATTAAGCAGTTCTTC
CDR3 protein: CASSVRGGIKQFF

D gene: NA
V gene: TRBV19
J gene: TRBJ1-2
clone size: NA
CDR3 DNA: TGTGCCAGTAGGGAGGAGGGCTACTATGGCTACACCTTC
CDR3 protein: CASREEGYYGYTF

D gene: NA
V gene: TRBV15
J gene: TRBJ1-1
clone size: NA
CDR3 DNA: TGTGCCACCAGCAGGGAATTACAGGGGAACACTGAAGCTTTCTTT
CDR3 protein: CATSRELQGNTEAFF

D gene: NA
V gene: TRBV28
J gene: TRBJ2-2
clone size: NA
CDR3 DNA: TGTGCCAGCAGTTTACTTTCGACTTCAAACACCGGGGAGCTGTTTTTT
CDR3 protein: CASSLLSTSNTGELFF

D gene: TRBD2
V gene: TRBV5-1
J gene: TRBJ2-1
clone size: NA
CDR3 DNA: TGCGCCAGCAGCTTCGGGACTAGCGGGGACAATGAGCAGTTCTTC
CDR3 protein: CASSFGTSGDNEQFF

D gene: NA
V gene: TRBV25-1
J gene: TRBJ1-1
clone size: NA
CDR3 DNA: TGTGCCAGCAGTGAACCCGGGATTAGCGGGAGCACTGAAGCTTTCTTT
CDR3 protein: CASSEPGISGSTEAFF

D gene: NA
V gene: TRBV12-5
J gene: TRBJ1-6
clone size: NA
CDR3 DNA: TGTGCTAGTGGCCGACAGGCGGAAAACTCACCCCTCCACTTT
CDR3 protein: CASGRQAENSPLHF

D gene: TRBD1
V gene: TRBV6-6
J gene: TRBJ1-1
clone size: NA
CDR3 DNA: TGTGCCAGCAGTTACTCTGCAGGGGGCACTGAAGCTTTCTTT
CDR3 protein: CASSYSAGGTEAFF

D gene: TRBD1
V gene: TRBV29-1
J gene: TRBJ2-1
clone size: NA
CDR3 DNA: TGCAGCGTTCGGGACAGCTACAATGAGCAGTTCTTC
CDR3 protein: CSVRDSYNEQFF

D gene: TRBD1
V gene: TRBV3-1/TRBV3-2
J gene: TRBJ1-1
clone size: many
CDR3 DNA: TGTGCCAGCAGAGGAACAGGGGGCGCGGGTGAAGCTTTCTTT
CDR3 protein: CASRGTGGAGEAFF

D gene: NA
V gene: TRBV6-4
J gene: TRBJ1-1
clone size: once
CDR3 DNA: TGTGCCAGCAGCTTTACAGGGAACACTGAAGCTTTCTTT
CDR3 protein: CASSFTGNTEAFF

D gene: NA
V gene: TRBV19
J gene: TRBJ1-5
clone size: NA
CDR3 DNA: TGTGCCAGTAGTATATTTGGGGGGGCAGGGGCTAATCAGCCCCAGCATTTT
CDR3 protein: CASSIFGGAGANQPQHF

D gene: NA
V gene: TRBV5-3
J gene: TRBJ2-3
clone size: once
CDR3 DNA: TGTGCCAGAAGCTTGAAGAGACCCAGGGGAACAGATACGCAGTATTTT
CDR3 protein: CARSLKRPRGTDTQYF

D gene: NA
V gene: TRBV6-5
J gene: TRBJ2-7
clone size: NA
CDR3 DNA: TGTGCCAGCAGAATAACGAATGGGGGGACCTACGAGCAGTACTTC
CDR3 protein: CASRITNGGTYEQYF

D gene: NA
V gene: TRBV5-1
J gene: TRBJ2-5
clone size: NA
CDR3 DNA: TGCGCCAGCAGCTCCGGAGACTACCTCCAAGAGACCCAGTACTTC
CDR3 protein: CASSSGDYLQETQYF

D gene: NA
V gene: TRBV28
J gene: TRBJ1-6
clone size: NA
CDR3 DNA: TGTGCCAGCACCCCAGGGCGGCCTGATAATTCACCCCTCCACTTT
CDR3 protein: CASTPGRPDNSPLHF

D gene: TRBD1
V gene: TRBV5-1
J gene: TRBJ2-7
clone size: NA
CDR3 DNA: TGCGCCAGCAGCTTGAGGGGACAGGGGAACGAGCAGTACTTC
CDR3 protein: CASSLRGQGNEQYF

D gene: NA
V gene: TRBV18
J gene: TRBJ1-3
clone size: NA
CDR3 DNA: TGTGCCAGCTCCGAATACAGGGCCTCTGGAAACACCATATATTTT
CDR3 protein: CASSEYRASGNTIYF

D gene: NA
V gene: TRBV7-2
J gene: TRBJ1-1
clone size: NA
CDR3 DNA: TGTGCCAGCAGTCACCGGAGCGGGGCAACCAACACTGAAGCTTTCTTT
CDR3 protein: CASSHRSGATNTEAFF

D gene: TRBD1
V gene: TRBV10-3
J gene: TRBJ1-5
clone size: NA
CDR3 DNA: TGTGCCATCAGCGAAGGGGACAGGGGTAGCCAGCCCCAGCATTTT
CDR3 protein: CAISEGDRGSQPQHF

D gene: NA
V gene: TRBV28
J gene: TRBJ1-1
clone size: NA
CDR3 DNA: TGTGCCAGCAACTTTCCAGGGTTGCGGACTGAAGCTTTCTTT
CDR3 protein: CASNFPGLRTEAFF

D gene: TRBD2
V gene: TRBV7-2
J gene: TRBJ2-5
clone size: NA
CDR3 DNA: TGTGCCAGCAGCCGCCGACTAGCGGGTCAGGGGGAGACCCAGTACTTC
CDR3 protein: CASSRRLAGQGETQYF

D gene: TRBD2
V gene: TRBV9
J gene: TRBJ2-2
clone size: NA
CDR3 DNA: TGTGCCAGCAGCGCAGAGATTCCGCGGGGGAAATCAAACACCGGGGAGCTGTTTTTT
CDR3 protein: CASSAEIPRGKSNTGELFF

D gene: TRBD1
V gene: TRBV27
J gene: TRBJ1-5
clone size: NA
CDR3 DNA: TGTGCCAGCAGTTTATCAGGGACAGTCAATCAGCCCCAGCATTTT
CDR3 protein: CASSLSGTVNQPQHF

D gene: NA
V gene: TRBV6-5
J gene: TRBJ1-5
clone size: few
CDR3 DNA: TGTGCCAGCAGTCCCACAGGGCCGGCCAATCAGCCCCAGCATTTT
CDR3 protein: CASSPTGPANQPQHF

D gene: TRBD2
V gene: TRBV20-1
J gene: TRBJ2-5
clone size: once
CDR3 DNA: TGCAGTGCTAGTTTAGCGGGGGGCACCGAGACCCAGTACTTC
CDR3 protein: CSASLAGGTETQYF

D gene: NA
V gene: TRBV14
J gene: TRBJ1-2
clone size: NA
CDR3 DNA: TGTGCCAGCAGCCAAGAAGTCATAGCTAACTATGGCTACACCTTC
CDR3 protein: CASSQEVIANYGYTF

D gene: NA
V gene: TRBV6-4
J gene: TRBJ1-2
clone size: NA
CDR3 DNA: TGTGCCAGCAGTGCTTCCGAGGGAGCTAACTATGGCTACACCTTC
CDR3 protein: CASSASEGANYGYTF

D gene: NA
V gene: TRBV6-4
J gene: TRBJ2-1
clone size: NA
CDR3 DNA: TGTGCCAGCAGTGAAACGGACACGAGCTCCTACAATGAGCAGTTCTTC
CDR3 protein: CASSETDTSSYNEQFF

D gene: TRBD2
V gene: TRBV20-1
J gene: TRBJ2-5
clone size: NA
CDR3 DNA: TGCAGTGCTAGTGCCCGGGGACTAGTTATAGAGACCCAGTACTTC
CDR3 protein: CSASARGLVIETQYF